This TCR beta chain was captured in a study of T cell responses to AZD1222 COVID-19 vaccine (dated by TCRdb to the early 2020s). About the full investigation: Because spike-specific TCR depth and breadth did not differ between the two schedules, AZD1222 recipients who got a second dose at roughly 4 weeks were pooled with those who got a second dose at roughly 12 weeks. TCR sequencing was performed for some 250 trial participants, of whom 207 were given two doses of AZD1222 and around 26 were given two doses of MenACWY control vaccine. Trial participants were enrolled by age into 18-55, 56-69 and 70-plus year subgroups, with about 150, 28 and 57 TCR-sequenced participants respectively. Study-level results and caveats: Because no day 14 peak-response samples were available, the repertoires could be characterized only after the peak T cell response. In the small 56-69-year group, the increase in depth fell short of significance, most likely because of low power. Participants were mostly white British and included more females than males, and it was suggested by the authors that clonal diversity may have been underestimated. The whole spike protein was spanned by vaccine-associated CD4 TCRs, and dominant responses were seen in regions 160-218 and 743-854. Spike-specific TCR breadth and depth rose significantly after two AZD1222 doses compared with day 0 and with MenACWY recipients. Reportedly, almost half of the unique spike-specific TCRs recognized epitopes lying outside the regions that are mutated in the B.1.351 and B.1.1.7 variants. Conclusions about previously exposed vaccinees are limited because only 6 or 7 AZD1222 recipients were SARS-CoV-2 seropositive at baseline.

This clone was recorded once. This clone's antigen is unknown. There are no base qualities to consult, and no much larger clone falls within one base. V lost 8 bases and J lost 5 bases, and the count of bases not matched to a germline gene is 7. The CDR3 covers 14 residues, taking in both the cysteine and the phenylalanine. The only DNA kept is the CDR3, 42 bases in frame from the first base. Looking up the germline V gene yields CDR1 MNHEY and CDR2 SVGAGI. The CDR3 regions of human TCRbeta chains were analyzed by immunosequencing. Per the original workflow: TCRs in the repertoires were matched against a reference library of SARS-CoV-2-specific TCRs that had been generated with the MIRA antigen-specificity platform. Breadth was defined as the fraction of unique TCRs that were SARS-CoV-2-associated. Depth was defined as the fraction of total T cells that were SARS-CoV-2-associated. Using the MIRA data, every spike-specific TCR was mapped to the spike region that the TCR reacted to and assigned to either a CD4 or a CD8 class. Log10-transformed breadth and depth values were compared by one-way ANOVA with Sidak's multiple comparisons tests. TCRdb limited this immuneACCESS table to in-frame rearrangements with V and J called. A share of clones is missing; checked studies link under half to unresolved V genes, and the rest is unexplained. That table furnishes V, J and clone size, whereas the DNA furnished D and trimming. Across this sample there are approximately 100,000 clones, with about 88% seen only once. Approximately 18% of the sample belongs to the ten largest clones.

The time point label, as the study defines it: baseline before first vaccination. Samples from vaccinated people were obtained from the UK trials COV001 and COV002, which included a single-blind randomized controlled phase 2/3 trial of AZD1222 (ChAdOx1 nCoV-19) in healthy adults. For TCRbeta chain sequencing, PBMC samples were collected from trial participants at day 0 and at day 28 after the second dose. This material consisted of peripheral blood, taken on day 0 of AZD1222 vaccination. Here the chain combines TRBV6-5 and TRBJ2-2, with 8 middle bases fitting TRBD2. The sequence derives from an adult in good health. The nucleotide sequence reads as follows: TGTGCCAGCGCCGGGACTAGAGGTACCGGGGAGCTGTTTTTT. Its amino acids are CASAGTRGTGELFF.